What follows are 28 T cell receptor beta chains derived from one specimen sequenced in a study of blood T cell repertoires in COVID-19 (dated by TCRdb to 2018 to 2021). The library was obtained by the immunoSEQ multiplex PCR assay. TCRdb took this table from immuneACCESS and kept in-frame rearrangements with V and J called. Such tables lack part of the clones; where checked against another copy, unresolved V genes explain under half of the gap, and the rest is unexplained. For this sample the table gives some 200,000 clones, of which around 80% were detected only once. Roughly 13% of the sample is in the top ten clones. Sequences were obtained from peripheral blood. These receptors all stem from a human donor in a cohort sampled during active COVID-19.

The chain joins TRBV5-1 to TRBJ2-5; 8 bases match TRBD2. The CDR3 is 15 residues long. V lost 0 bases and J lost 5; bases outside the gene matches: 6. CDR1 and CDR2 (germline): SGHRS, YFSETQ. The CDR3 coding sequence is TGCGCCAGCAGCTTGGCTCCCGGGGGGGCGGAGACCCAGTACTTC. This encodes CASSLAPGGAETQYF.

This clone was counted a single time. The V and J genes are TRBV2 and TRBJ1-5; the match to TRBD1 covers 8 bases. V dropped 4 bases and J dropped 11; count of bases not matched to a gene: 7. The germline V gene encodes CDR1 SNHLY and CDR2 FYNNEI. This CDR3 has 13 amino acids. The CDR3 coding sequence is TGTGCCAGCAGTGGGCCGACAGGGGAGGCCCAGCATTTT. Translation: CASSGPTGEAQHF. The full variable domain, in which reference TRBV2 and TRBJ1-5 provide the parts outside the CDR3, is EPEVTQTPSHQVTQMGQEVILRCVPISNHLYFYWYRQILGQKVEFLVSFYNNEISEKSEIFDDQFSVERPDGSNFTLKIRSTKLEDSAMYFCASSGPTGEAQHFGDGTRLSIL.

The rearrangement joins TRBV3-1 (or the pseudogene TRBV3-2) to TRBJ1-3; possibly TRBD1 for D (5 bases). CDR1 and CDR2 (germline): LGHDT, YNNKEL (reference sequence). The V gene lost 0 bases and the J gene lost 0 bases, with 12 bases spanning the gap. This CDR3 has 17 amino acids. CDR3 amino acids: CASSQEGAGGSGNTIYF. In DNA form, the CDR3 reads TGTGCCAGCAGCCAAGAAGGGGCGGGGGGCTCTGGAAACACCATATATTTT.

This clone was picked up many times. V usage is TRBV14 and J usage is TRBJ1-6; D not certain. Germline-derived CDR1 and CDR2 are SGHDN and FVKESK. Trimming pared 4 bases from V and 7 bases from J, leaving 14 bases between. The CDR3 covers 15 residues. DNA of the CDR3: TGTGCCAGCAGCCCCCAGGCGCTTGGGAATTCACCCCTCCACTTT. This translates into CASSPQALGNSPLHF.

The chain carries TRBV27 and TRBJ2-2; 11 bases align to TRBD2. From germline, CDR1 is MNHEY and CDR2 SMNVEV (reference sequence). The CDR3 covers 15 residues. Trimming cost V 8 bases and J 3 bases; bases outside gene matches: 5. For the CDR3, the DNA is TGTGCCAGCCAGAGGACTAGCGGGTACACCGGGGAGCTGTTTTTT. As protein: CASQRTSGYTGELFF.

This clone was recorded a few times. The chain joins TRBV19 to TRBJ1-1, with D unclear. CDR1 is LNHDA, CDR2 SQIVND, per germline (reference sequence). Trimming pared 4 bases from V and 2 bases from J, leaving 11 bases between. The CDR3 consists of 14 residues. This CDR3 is CASSTPGHNTEAFF. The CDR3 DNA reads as TGTGCCAGTAGTACCCCTGGGCATAACACTGAAGCTTTCTTT.

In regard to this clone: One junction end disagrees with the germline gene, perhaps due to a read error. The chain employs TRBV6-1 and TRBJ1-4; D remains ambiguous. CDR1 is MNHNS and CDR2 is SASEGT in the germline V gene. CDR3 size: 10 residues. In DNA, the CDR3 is TGTGCCAGCAGTGAACAGGCGTTTATTTTT. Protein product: CASSEQAFIF.

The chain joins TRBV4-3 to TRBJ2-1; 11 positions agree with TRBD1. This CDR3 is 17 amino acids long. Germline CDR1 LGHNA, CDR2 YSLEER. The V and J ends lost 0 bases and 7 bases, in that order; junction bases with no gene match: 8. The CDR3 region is CASSQELGTGGRNEQFF. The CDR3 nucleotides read TGCGCCAGCAGCCAAGAGCTCGGGACAGGGGGAAGGAATGAGCAGTTCTTC.

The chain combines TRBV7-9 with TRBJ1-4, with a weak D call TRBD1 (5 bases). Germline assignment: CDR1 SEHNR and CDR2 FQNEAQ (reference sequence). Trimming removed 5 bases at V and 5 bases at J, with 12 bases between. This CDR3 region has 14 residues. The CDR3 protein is CASSPYSGNEKLFF. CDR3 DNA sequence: TGTGCCAGCAGCCCTTATTCAGGGAATGAAAAACTGTTTTTT. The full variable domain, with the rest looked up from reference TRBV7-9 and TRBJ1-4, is DTGVSQNPRHKITKRGQNVTFRCDPISEHNRLYWYRQTLGQGPEFLTYFQNEAQLEKSRLLSDRFSAERPKGSFSTLEIQRTEQGDSAMYLCASSPYSGNEKLFFGSGTQLSVL.

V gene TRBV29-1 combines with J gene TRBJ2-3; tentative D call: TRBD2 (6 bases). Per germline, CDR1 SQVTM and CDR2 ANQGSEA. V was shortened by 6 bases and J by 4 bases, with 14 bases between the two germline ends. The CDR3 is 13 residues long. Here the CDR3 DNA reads TGCAGCGTCACTAGACTAGTCTCAGATACGCAGTATTTT. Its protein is CSVTRLVSDTQYF.

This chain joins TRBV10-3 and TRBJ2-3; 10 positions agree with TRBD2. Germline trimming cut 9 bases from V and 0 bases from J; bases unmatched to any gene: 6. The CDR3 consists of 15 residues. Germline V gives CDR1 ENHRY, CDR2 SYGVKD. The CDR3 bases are TGTGCCATTTCTCCAGCGGGAGGGAGCACAGATACGCAGTATTTT. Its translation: CAISPAGGSTDTQYF.

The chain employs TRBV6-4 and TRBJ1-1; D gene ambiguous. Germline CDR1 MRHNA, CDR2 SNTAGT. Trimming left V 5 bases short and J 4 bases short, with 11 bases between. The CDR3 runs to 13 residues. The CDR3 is CASSQIDGTEAFF. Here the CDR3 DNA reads TGTGCCAGCAGTCAAATAGATGGCACTGAAGCTTTCTTT.

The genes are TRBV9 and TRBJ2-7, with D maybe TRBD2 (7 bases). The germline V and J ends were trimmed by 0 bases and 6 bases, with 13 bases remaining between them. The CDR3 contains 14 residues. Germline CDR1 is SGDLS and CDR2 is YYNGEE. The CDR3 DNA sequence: TGTGCCAGCAGCGTAGCGGGGGGCGGGGGCGAGCAGTACTTC. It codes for CASSVAGGGGEQYF.

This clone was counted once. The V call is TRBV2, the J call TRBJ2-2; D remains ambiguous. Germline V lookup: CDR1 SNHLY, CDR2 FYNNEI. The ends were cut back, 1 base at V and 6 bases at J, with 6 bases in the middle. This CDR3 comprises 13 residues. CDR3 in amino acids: CASSEGAPGELFF. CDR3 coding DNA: TGTGCCAGCAGTGAAGGGGCCCCCGGGGAGCTGTTTTTT.

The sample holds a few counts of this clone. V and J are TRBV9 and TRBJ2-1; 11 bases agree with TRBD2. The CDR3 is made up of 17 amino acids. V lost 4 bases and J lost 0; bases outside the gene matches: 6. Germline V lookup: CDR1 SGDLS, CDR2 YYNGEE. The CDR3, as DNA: TGTGCCAGCAGCCCCGGACTAGCGGGCAGCTCCTACAATGAGCAGTTCTTC. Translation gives CASSPGLAGSSYNEQFF.

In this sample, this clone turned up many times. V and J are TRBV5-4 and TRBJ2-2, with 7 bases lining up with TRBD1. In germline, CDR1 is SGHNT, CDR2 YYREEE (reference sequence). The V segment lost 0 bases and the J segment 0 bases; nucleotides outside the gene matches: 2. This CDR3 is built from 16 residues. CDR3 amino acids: CASSLAQGANTGELFF. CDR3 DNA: TGTGCCAGCAGCTTGGCTCAGGGGGCGAACACCGGGGAGCTGTTTTTT.

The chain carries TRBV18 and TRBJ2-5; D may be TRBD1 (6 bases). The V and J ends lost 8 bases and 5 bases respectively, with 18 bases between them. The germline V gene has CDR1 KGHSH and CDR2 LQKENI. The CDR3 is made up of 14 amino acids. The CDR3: CASLTNQGLETQYF. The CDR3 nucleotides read TGTGCCAGCCTCACCAATCAGGGGCTGGAGACCCAGTACTTC.

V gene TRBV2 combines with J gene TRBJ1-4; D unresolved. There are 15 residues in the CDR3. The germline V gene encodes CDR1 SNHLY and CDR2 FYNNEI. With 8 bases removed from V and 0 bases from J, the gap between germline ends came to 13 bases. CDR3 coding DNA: TGTGCCAGCCGGGAGACATCTTCAACTAATGAAAAACTGTTTTTT. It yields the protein CASRETSSTNEKLFF.

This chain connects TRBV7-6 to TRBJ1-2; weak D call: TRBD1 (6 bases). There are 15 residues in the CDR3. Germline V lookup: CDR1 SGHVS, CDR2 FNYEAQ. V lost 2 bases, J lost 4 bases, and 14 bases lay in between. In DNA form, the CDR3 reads TGTGCCAGCAGCTTAAGCGGGGGCCCGACCTATGGCTACACCTTC. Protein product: CASSLSGGPTYGYTF.

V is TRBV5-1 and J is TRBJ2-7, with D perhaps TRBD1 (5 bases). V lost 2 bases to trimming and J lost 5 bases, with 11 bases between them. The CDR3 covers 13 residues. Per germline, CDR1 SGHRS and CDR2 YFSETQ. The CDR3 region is CASSLQPTDEQYF. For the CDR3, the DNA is TGCGCCAGCAGCTTACAACCGACAGACGAGCAGTACTTC. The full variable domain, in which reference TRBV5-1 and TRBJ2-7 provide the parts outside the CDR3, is KAGVTQTPRYLIKTRGQQVTLSCSPISGHRSVSWYQQTPGQGLQFLFEYFSETQRNKGNFPGRFSGRQFSNSRSEMNVSTLELGDSALYLCASSLQPTDEQYFGPGTRLTVT.

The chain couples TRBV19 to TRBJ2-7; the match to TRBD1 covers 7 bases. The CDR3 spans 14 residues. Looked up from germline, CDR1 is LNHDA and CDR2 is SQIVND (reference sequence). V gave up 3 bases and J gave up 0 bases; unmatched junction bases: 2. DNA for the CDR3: TGTGCCAGTAGTATGACAGGGAGCTCCTACGAGCAGTACTTC. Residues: CASSMTGSSYEQYF.

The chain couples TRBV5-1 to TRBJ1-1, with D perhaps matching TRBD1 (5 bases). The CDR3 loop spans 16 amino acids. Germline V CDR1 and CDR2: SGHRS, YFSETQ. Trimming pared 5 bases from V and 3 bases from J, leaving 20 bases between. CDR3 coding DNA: TGCGCCAGCAGTCGCTTGGCTTCTCTAGGGGACACTGAAGCTTTCTTT. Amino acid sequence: CASSRLASLGDTEAFF.

In DNA, the CDR3 is TGTGCCAGCAGTTCTCACGGGGGCAATCAGCCCCAGCATTTT. The encoded protein is CASSSHGGNQPQHF. V is TRBV6-2 or TRBV6-3 and J is TRBJ1-5; D is unresolved. CDR1 is MNHEY and CDR2 is SVGEGT in the germline V gene. The germline V and J ends were trimmed by 4 bases and 2 bases, with 9 bases remaining between them. This CDR3 region has 14 residues.

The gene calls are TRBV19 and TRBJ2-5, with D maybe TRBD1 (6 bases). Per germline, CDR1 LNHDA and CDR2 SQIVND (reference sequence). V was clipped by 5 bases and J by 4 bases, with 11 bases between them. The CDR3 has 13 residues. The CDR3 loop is CASSPSGVETQYF. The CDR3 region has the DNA TGTGCCAGTAGTCCCTCAGGGGTAGAGACCCAGTACTTC.

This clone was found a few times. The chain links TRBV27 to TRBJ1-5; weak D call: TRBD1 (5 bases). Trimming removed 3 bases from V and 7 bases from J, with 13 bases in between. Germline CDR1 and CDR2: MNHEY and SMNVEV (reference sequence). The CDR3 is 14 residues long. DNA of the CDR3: TGTGCCAGCAGTTTTGTAGGGGCCCAGCAGCCCCAGCATTTT. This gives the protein CASSFVGAQQPQHF.

The DNA for the CDR3 is TGTGCCAGCAGTTTCATAGGCACAGATACGCAGTATTTT. Translation: CASSFIGTDTQYF. This chain uses TRBV12-3 or TRBV12-4 with TRBJ2-3, with no clear D. The CDR3 is made up of 13 amino acids. V lost 3 bases to trimming and J lost 1 base, with 5 bases between them.

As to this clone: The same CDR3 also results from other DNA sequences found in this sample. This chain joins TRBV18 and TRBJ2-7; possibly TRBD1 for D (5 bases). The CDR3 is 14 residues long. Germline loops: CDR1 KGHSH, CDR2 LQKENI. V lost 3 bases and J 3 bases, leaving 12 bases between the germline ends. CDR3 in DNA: TGTGCCAGCTCACCTCAAGGGGTCCGCTACGAGCAGTACTTC. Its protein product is CASSPQGVRYEQYF.

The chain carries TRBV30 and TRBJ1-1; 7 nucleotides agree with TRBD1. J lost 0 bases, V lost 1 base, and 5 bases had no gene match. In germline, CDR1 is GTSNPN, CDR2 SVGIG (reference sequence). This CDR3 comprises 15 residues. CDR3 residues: CAWSDPGQLNTEAFF. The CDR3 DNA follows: TGTGCCTGGAGTGACCCGGGACAGCTGAACACTGAAGCTTTCTTT. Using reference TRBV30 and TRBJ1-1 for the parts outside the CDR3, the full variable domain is SQTIHQWPATLVQPVGSPLSLECTVEGTSNPNLYWYRQAAGRGLQLLFYSVGIGQISSEVPQNLSASRPQDRQFILSSKKLLLSDSGFYLCAWSDPGQLNTEAFFGQGTRLTVV.